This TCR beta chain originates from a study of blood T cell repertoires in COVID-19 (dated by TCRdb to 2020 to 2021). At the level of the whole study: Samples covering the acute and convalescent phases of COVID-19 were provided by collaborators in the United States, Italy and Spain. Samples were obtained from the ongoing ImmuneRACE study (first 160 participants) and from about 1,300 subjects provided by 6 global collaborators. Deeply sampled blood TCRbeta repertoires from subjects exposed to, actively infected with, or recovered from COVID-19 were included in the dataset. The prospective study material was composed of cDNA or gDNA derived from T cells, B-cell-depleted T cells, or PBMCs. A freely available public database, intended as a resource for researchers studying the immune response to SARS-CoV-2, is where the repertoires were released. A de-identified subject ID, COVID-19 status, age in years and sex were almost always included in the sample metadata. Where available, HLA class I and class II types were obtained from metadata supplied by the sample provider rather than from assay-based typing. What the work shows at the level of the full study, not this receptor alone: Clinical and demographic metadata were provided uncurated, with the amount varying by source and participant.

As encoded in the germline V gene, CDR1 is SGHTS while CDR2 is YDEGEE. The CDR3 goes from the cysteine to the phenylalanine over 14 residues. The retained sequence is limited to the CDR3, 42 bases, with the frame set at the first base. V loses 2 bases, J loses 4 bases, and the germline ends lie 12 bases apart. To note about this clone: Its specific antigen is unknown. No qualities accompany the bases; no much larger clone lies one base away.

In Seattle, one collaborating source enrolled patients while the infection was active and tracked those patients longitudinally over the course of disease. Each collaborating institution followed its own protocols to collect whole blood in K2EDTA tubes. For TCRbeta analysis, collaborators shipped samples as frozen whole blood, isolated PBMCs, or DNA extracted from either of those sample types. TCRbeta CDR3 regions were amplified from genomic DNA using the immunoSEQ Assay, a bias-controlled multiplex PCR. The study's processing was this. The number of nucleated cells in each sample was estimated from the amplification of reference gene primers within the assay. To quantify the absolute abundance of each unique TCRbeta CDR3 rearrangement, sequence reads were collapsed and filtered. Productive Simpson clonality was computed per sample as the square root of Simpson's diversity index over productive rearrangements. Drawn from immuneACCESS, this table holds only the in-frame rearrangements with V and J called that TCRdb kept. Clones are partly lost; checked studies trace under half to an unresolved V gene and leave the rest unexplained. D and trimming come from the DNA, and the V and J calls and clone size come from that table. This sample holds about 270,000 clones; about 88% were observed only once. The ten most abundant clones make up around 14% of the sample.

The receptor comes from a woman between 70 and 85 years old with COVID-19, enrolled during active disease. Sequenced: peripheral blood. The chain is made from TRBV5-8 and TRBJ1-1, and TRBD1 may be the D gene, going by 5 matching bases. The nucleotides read TGTGCCAGCAGCTTAATCCAGGGAGGCACTGAAGCTTTCTTT. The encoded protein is CASSLIQGGTEAFF.